One T cell receptor beta chain is described in this entry. Antigen specificity is unknown. Version v3.0 of the immunoSEQ assay was performed at survey level. The sequencing target was 40,000-50,000 T-cell genomes per sample. Profiling relied on immunoSEQ multiplex PCR, and the TCRdb table lists in-frame clones only, not all of them. The repertoire holds over 30,000 clones, with around 83% as singletons. The source of the sample is a study of long-term antiretroviral therapy in people with HIV. Study-wide findings and caveats: In HIV, the repertoires covered a tighter span of CDR3 lengths than in controls. Nothing was known about ART adherence, viral resistance or changes in therapy.

This CDR3 is built from 15 residues. The germline V gene has CDR1 MRHNA and CDR2 SNTAGT. V lost 2 bases to trimming and J lost 4 bases; unmatched junction nucleotides: 4. The source material was unsorted PBMCs, sampled 1 year after starting antiretroviral therapy. The V and J genes are TRBV6-4 and TRBJ2-2; 7 bases match TRBD1. This clonotype was obtained from a young man with HIV. The CDR3 coding sequence is TGTGCCAGCAGTGACACAGGGGTTTCCACCGGGGAGCTGTTTTTT. Translated: CASSDTGVSTGELFF.